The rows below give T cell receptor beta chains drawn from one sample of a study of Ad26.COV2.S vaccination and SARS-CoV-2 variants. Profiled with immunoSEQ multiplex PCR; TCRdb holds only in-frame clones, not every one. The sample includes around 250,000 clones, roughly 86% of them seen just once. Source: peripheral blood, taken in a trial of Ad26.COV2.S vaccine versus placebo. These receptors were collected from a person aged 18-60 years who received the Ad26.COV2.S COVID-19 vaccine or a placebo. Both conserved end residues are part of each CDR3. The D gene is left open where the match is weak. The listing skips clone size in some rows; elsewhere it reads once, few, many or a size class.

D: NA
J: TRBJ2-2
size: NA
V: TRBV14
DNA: TGTGCCAGCAGCCCTTTTCCCCGGGGCACCGGGGAGCTGTTTTTT
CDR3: CASSPFPRGTGELFF

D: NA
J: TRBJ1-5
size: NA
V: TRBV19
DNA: TGTGCCAGCCCGACGGCCCTCAATCAGCCCCAGCATTTT
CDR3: CASPTALNQPQHF

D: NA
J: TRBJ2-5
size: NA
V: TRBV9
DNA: TGTGCCAGCAGCGTCTCTTCGGGGGCAGGGGAGACCCAGTACTTC
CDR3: CASSVSSGAGETQYF

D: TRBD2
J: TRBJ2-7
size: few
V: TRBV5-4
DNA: TGTGCCAGCAGCTCCACTAGCGGGAGGTCGTTCGAGCAGTACTTC
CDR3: CASSSTSGRSFEQYF

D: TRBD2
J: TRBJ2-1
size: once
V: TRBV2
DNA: TGTGCCAGCACCGCCTTGGGCAGGGAGGGCAATGAGCAGTTCTTC
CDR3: CASTALGREGNEQFF

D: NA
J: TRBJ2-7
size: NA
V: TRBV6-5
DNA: TGTGCCAGCGGGAAGACATACTACGAGCAGTACTTC
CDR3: CASGKTYYEQYF

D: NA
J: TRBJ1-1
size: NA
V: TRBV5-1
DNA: TGCGCCAGCAGCCAACAGAACACTGAAGCTTTCTTT
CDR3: CASSQQNTEAFF

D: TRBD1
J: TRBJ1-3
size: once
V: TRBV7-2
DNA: TGTGCCAGCAGCTTAGCTAACAGGGGATCTGGAAACACCATATATTTT
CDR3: CASSLANRGSGNTIYF

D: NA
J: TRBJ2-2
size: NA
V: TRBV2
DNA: TGTGCCAGCAGTGAGAACAGAAACACCGGGGAGCTGTTTTTT
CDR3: CASSENRNTGELFF

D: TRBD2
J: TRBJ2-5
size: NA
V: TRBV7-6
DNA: TGTGCCAGCAGCTTTACTAGCGGGAGGGCTCCCGCGACCCAGTACTTC
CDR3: CASSFTSGRAPATQYF

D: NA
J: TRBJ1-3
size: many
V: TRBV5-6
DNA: TGTGCCAGCAGCTTACAAAACCGGGGGGCGATTGGAAACACCATATATTTT
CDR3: CASSLQNRGAIGNTIYF

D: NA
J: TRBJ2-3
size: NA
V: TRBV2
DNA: TGTGCCAGCAGTGTGCTGGATACGCAGTATTTT
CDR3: CASSVLDTQYF

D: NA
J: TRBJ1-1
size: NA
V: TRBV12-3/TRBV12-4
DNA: TGTGCCAGCAGTTATCAAGACCACACTGAAGCTTTCTTT
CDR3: CASSYQDHTEAFF

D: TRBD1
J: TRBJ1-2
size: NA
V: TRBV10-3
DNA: TGTGCCATCAGTGGGTCGACAGGGTACGGCTATGGCTACACCTTC
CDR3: CAISGSTGYGYGYTF

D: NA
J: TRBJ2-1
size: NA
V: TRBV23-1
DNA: TGCGCCAGCAGTCAATCGTGGGGTGGGTTTGAGCAGTTCTTC
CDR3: CASSQSWGGFEQFF

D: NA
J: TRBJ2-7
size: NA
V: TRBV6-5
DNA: TGTGCCAGCAGTTACTCAGTCTCCTACGAGCAGTACTTC
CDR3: CASSYSVSYEQYF

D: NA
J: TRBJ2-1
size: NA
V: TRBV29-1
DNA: TGCAGCGTCTTAGTAAGCTCCTACAATGAGCAGTTCTTC
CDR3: CSVLVSSYNEQFF

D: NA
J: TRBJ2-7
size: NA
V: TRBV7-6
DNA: TGTGCCAGCAGCTTAGCGCAGGGACCCTCCTACGAGCAGTACTTC
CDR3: CASSLAQGPSYEQYF

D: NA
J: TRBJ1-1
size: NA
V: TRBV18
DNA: TGTGCCAGCTCACTAAGACAGGAGGTGGCTGAAGCTTTCTTT
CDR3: CASSLRQEVAEAFF

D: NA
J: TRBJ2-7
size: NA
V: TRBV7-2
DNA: TGTGCCAGCAGATACGACGCATCCTACGAGCAGTACTTC
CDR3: CASRYDASYEQYF